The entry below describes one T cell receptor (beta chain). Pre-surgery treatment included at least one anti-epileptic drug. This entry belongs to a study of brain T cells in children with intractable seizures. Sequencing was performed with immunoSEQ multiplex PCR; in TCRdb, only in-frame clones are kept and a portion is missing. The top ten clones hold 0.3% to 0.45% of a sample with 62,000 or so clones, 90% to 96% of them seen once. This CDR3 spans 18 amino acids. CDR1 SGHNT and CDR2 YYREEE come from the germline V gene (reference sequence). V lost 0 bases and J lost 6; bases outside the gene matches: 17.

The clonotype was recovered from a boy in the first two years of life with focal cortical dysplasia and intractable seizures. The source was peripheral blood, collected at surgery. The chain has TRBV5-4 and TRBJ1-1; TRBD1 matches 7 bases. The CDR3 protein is CASSLARARKGARSEAFF. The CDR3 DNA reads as TGTGCCAGCAGCTTGGCCCGAGCACGAAAGGGGGCACGTTCTGAAGCTTTCTTT.